These 29 T cell receptor beta chains were sequenced from one sample in a study of T cells in Graves' hyperthyroidism and ophthalmopathy. RNA transcripts were the template for amplifying TCR beta CDR3 regions. HTBI primers were employed in a first-round RT-PCR of the TCR CDR3. TCRdb re-derived calls from the multiplex PCR reads in MiXCR, one entry per CDR3 protein. This table has 300,000 to 350,000 distinct CDR3 sequences, roughly 18% appearing once. Sequencing input: blood. Source of these receptors: a woman aged 45 to 65 with Graves' hyperthyroidism.

This clonotype appeared many times. V and J are TRBV2 and TRBJ1-2; 8 positions agree with TRBD1. There are 17 residues in the CDR3. The germline gives CDR1 SNHLY, CDR2 FYNNEI. V dropped 2 bases and J dropped 1; count of bases not matched to a gene: 9. CDR3 DNA: TGTGCCAGCAGTGAACCAAGGACAGGGTATCTTAACTATGGCTACACCTTC. This encodes CASSEPRTGYLNYGYTF. Drawing the rest from reference TRBV2 and TRBJ1-2, the complete variable domain is EPEVTQTPSHQVTQMGQEVILRCVPISNHLYFYWYRQILGQKVEFLVSFYNNEISEKSEIFDDQFSVERPDGSNFTLKIRSTKLEDSAMYFCASSEPRTGYLNYGYTFGSGTRLTVV.

The chain uses TRBV28 and TRBJ2-2, with 8 bases aligning to TRBD2. Germline V gene sequence: CDR1 MDHEN, CDR2 SYDVKM. V lost 10 bases and J lost 5; bases outside the gene matches: 9. The CDR3 runs 14 residues. The CDR3 region has the DNA TGTGCCACCCAACGGGGGGGAAGAACCGGGGAGCTGTTTTTT. Encoded protein: CATQRGGRTGELFF.

This clonotype was counted a few times. The chain is built from TRBV4-2 and TRBJ1-6; D gene unclear. The germline V and J ends were trimmed by 5 bases and 9 bases, with 8 bases remaining between them. The CDR3 consists of 12 residues. Germline V lookup: CDR1 LGHNA, CDR2 YNFKEQ. The CDR3 region has the DNA TGTGCCAGCAGCACGCACAGTTCACCCCTCCACTTT. The encoded protein is CASSTHSSPLHF.

This clonotype was found many times. The J gene is TRBJ1-2, the V gene TRBV7-9; D is unclear. The CDR3 spans 14 residues. Trimming cost V 1 base and J 2 bases, with 8 bases left between them. Per the germline V gene, CDR1 is SEHNR and CDR2 is FQNEAQ (reference sequence). The CDR3 DNA reads as TGTGCCAGCAGCTTAGGGGCATCAAACTATGGCTACACCTTC. Encoded protein: CASSLGASNYGYTF.

Ten or more counts support this clonotype. The chain uses TRBV2 and TRBJ2-3; 9 nucleotides line up with TRBD2. CDR3 length: 15 amino acids. Per the germline V gene, CDR1 is SNHLY and CDR2 is FYNNEI. Germline trimming cut 6 bases from V and 4 bases from J; bases unmatched to any gene: 8. CDR3 DNA: TGTGCCAGCAGAAAAGCGGGGGGATGGTCAGATACGCAGTATTTT. Amino acids: CASRKAGGWSDTQYF.

The table lists this clonotype with a few counts. The CDR3 nucleotides are TGCGCCAGCAGCCGCACAGCGGCGGAGGCGGGAGAGACCCAGTACTTC. As protein: CASSRTAAEAGETQYF. V gene TRBV4-1 combines with J gene TRBJ2-5, with D maybe TRBD2 (5 bases). Trimming removed 4 bases at V and 4 bases at J, with 19 bases between. The CDR3 consists of 16 residues. CDR1 and CDR2 (germline): MGHRA, YSYEKL.

There are many counts of this clonotype. The chain is built from TRBV5-4 and TRBJ2-1, with D possibly matching TRBD1 (5 bases). The germline V gene has CDR1 SGHNT and CDR2 YYREEE (reference sequence). This CDR3 is 14 amino acids long. Trimming removed 2 bases at V and 6 bases at J, with 12 bases between. CDR3 DNA sequence: TGTGCCAGCAGCTTCGATGGCAGGGCCAATGAGCAGTTCTTC. Residues: CASSFDGRANEQFF. The variable domain in full, with the rest retrieved from reference TRBV5-4 and TRBJ2-1, is ETGVTQSPTHLIKTRGQQVTLRCSSQSGHNTVSWYQQALGQGPQFIFQYYREEENGRGNFPPRFSGLQFPNYSSELNVNALELDDSALYLCASSFDGRANEQFFGPGTRLTVL.

In this sample, this clonotype turned up many times. This chain uses TRBV20-1 with TRBJ2-7, with TRBD2 as a possible D gene (5 bases). Germline V gene lookup returns CDR1 DFQATT and CDR2 SNEGSKA (reference sequence). Trimming left V 5 bases short and J 3 bases short, with 11 bases between. This CDR3 comprises 12 residues. CDR3 coding DNA: TGCAGTGCTTTCAGCCGGGACTACGAGCAGTACTTC. Its protein is CSAFSRDYEQYF.

The CDR3 loop is CSVDFTGSSGNTIYF. The DNA of the CDR3 is TGCAGCGTTGATTTCACAGGGAGCTCTGGAAACACCATATATTTT. The J gene is TRBJ1-3, the V gene TRBV29-1; the D gene is possibly TRBD1 (6 bases). The CDR3 contains 15 residues. CDR1 is SQVTM, CDR2 ANQGSEA, per germline. Trimming took off 3 bases at V and 0 bases at J, with 12 bases between the two ends.

This clonotype was recorded at least ten times. V usage is TRBV6-2 or TRBV6-3 and J usage is TRBJ2-1; 8 bases match TRBD1. J was trimmed by 8 bases and V by 4 bases; bases with no gene match: 10. This CDR3 comprises 15 residues. The germline V gene has CDR1 MNHEY and CDR2 SVGEGT. In DNA, the CDR3 is TGTGCCAGCAGTTCAGGACAGGGCATAACGGATGAGCAGTTCTTC. This gives the protein CASSSGQGITDEQFF.

The chain combines TRBV3-1 with TRBJ2-3, with 12 nucleotides matching TRBD2. Germline V gives CDR1 LGHDT, CDR2 YNNKEL (reference sequence). The V segment lost 0 bases and the J segment 6 bases; nucleotides outside the gene matches: 7. There are 17 residues in the CDR3. CDR3 in DNA: TGTGCCAGCAGCCAAGAAAAGACTAGCGGGGGCCCTGATACGCAGTATTTT. Protein sequence: CASSQEKTSGGPDTQYF.

The V and J genes are TRBV6-6 and TRBJ1-5; D is possibly TRBD1 (5 bases). Trimming cost V 0 bases and J 8 bases, with 8 bases left between them. CDR1 MNHNY and CDR2 SVGAGI come from the germline V gene (reference sequence). CDR3 length: 13 residues. The CDR3 sequence: CASSYSSGEPQHF. For the CDR3, the DNA is TGTGCCAGCAGTTACTCTTCGGGGGAGCCCCAGCATTTT.

This clonotype was recorded at least ten times. The V gene is TRBV19, the J gene TRBJ1-1; D might be TRBD1 (6 bases). Germline V gene lookup returns CDR1 LNHDA and CDR2 SQIVND (reference sequence). Between the trimmed V and J ends, which lost 4 bases and 0 bases, there was a span of 15 bases. The CDR3 is 16 amino acids. The CDR3 here is CASSTKTGGLNTEAFF. The CDR3, as DNA: TGTGCCAGTAGTACTAAGACGGGGGGGCTGAACACTGAAGCTTTCTTT.

The table lists this clonotype with a few counts. As DNA, the CDR3 is TGCAGCGTGACCGGGACAGGGGCCTACAATGAGCAGTTCTTC. Translated, it gives CSVTGTGAYNEQFF. The chain uses TRBV29-1 and TRBJ2-1, with 10 bases identical to TRBD1. V shed 6 bases, J shed 2 bases, and the junction held 4 bases outside the gene matches. Germline-derived CDR1 and CDR2 are SQVTM and ANQGSEA. The CDR3 is 14 residues long.

This clonotype was seen only a few times. The chain links TRBV4-1 to TRBJ2-5; D is perhaps TRBD2 (5 bases). The germline V and J ends were trimmed by 1 base and 3 bases, with 12 bases remaining between them. This CDR3 contains 15 residues. The germline CDR1 and CDR2 sequences are MGHRA and YSYEKL. DNA of the CDR3: TGCGCCAGCAGCCAAGGAAGCGGTTGGGAAGAGACCCAGTACTTC. Its translation: CASSQGSGWEETQYF.

This clonotype has ten or more counts. The chain combines TRBV2 with TRBJ2-1; D not certain. With 8 bases removed from V and 7 bases from J, the gap between germline ends came to 15 bases. This CDR3 is 13 amino acids long. Germline CDR1 reads SNHLY; CDR2 reads FYNNEI. CDR3: CASSSTRTNEQFF. DNA for the CDR3: TGTGCCAGCTCCTCCACCCGGACGAATGAGCAGTTCTTC.

The J gene is TRBJ1-4, the V gene TRBV6-1; D not certain. Trimming left V 4 bases short and J 7 bases short, with 13 bases between. Germline V gene lookup returns CDR1 MNHNS and CDR2 SASEGT. CDR3 length equals 14 residues. The CDR3 DNA follows: TGTGCCAGCAGTGGTGGGCAATGGAGTGAAAAACTGTTTTTT. Residues: CASSGGQWSEKLFF.

V gene TRBV5-6 combines with J gene TRBJ1-1, with 10 bases matching TRBD1. The CDR3 totals 16 residues. Germline assignment: CDR1 SGHDT and CDR2 YYEEEE. V lost 7 bases, J lost 6 bases, and 15 bases stayed unmatched. The CDR3 DNA follows: TGTGCCAGCTCCTGGATGGGGGACAGGGGAGGAGCTGAAGCTTTCTTT. Translated: CASSWMGDRGGAEAFF.

This clonotype was counted at least ten times. The CDR3 region has the DNA TGTGCCAGCAGTCAGACAGGGCCTCCCTACAATGAGCAGTTCTTC. As protein: CASSQTGPPYNEQFF. V and J are TRBV2 and TRBJ2-1; 7 bases align to TRBD1. CDR3 length: 15 amino acids. In germline, CDR1 is SNHLY, CDR2 FYNNEI. Trimming at V came to 5 bases and at J to 2 bases, leaving 6 bases not matched to a gene.

The chain uses TRBV28 and TRBJ2-7; a possible D gene is TRBD1 (5 bases). Per the germline V gene, CDR1 is MDHEN and CDR2 is SYDVKM. Trimming took 4 bases from V and 1 from J, leaving 14 bases between them. This CDR3 comprises 15 residues. The CDR3, as DNA: TGTGCCAGCAGTTCACCCGGACACCCTTCCTACGAGCAGTACTTC. Protein product: CASSSPGHPSYEQYF.

This clonotype came up many times. The gene calls are TRBV28 and TRBJ1-5; D remains ambiguous. The germline V gene encodes CDR1 MDHEN and CDR2 SYDVKM. V dropped 8 bases and J dropped 5 bases, with 22 bases sitting between them. This CDR3 is 16 amino acids long. The CDR3 coding sequence is TGTGCCAGCCCTCCTAATGGTAAGGGATATGATCAGCCCCAGCATTTT. This sequence encodes CASPPNGKGYDQPQHF.

This clonotype was counted between two and nine times. The V call is TRBV6-1, the J call TRBJ2-7; 7 nucleotides line up with TRBD1. The trim removed 3 bases at V and 7 bases at J, leaving 12 bases unmatched. Germline CDR1 is MNHNS and CDR2 is SASEGT. The CDR3 has 15 amino acids. CDR3 sequence: CASSDGQDWTGEQYV. In DNA, the CDR3 is TGTGCCAGCAGTGATGGACAGGATTGGACGGGGGAGCAGTACGTC.

This clonotype appeared many times. The gene calls are TRBV12-3 or TRBV12-4 and TRBJ1-2, with D uncertain. The CDR3 is 14 amino acids. Trimming pared 3 bases from V and 9 bases from J, leaving 17 bases between. Here the CDR3 DNA reads TGTGCCAGCAGTTTCTCGAGCGAGGGCCTTAGCTACACCTTC. Translation: CASSFSSEGLSYTF.

There are a few counts of this clonotype. The chain links TRBV5-1 to TRBJ2-5, with 10 bases fitting TRBD1. The J segment lost 3 bases and the V segment lost 4 bases, leaving 6 bases of the junction unmatched. The CDR3 runs 15 residues. Germline CDR1 is SGHRS and CDR2 is YFSETQ. CDR3 residues: CASSQPGTGEETQYF. The CDR3 DNA sequence: TGCGCCAGCAGCCAACCCGGGACAGGGGAAGAGACCCAGTACTTC.

For this clonotype: It may be a read error: a sequence one base away is much more abundant. The chain carries TRBV5-1 and TRBJ2-2; no definite D call. From germline, CDR1 is SGHRS and CDR2 YFSETQ. The CDR3 sequence is 13 residues long. V was cut by 3 bases and J by 6 bases, with 9 bases left in between. CDR3: CASSYGNAGELFF. The CDR3 DNA is TGCGCCAGCAGCTATGGTAACGCCGGGGAGCTGTTTTTT.

A few counts support this clonotype. The rearrangement joins TRBV7-2 to TRBJ2-1; 13 positions agree with TRBD2. The CDR3 has 15 amino acids. J lost 6 bases, V lost 4 bases, and 3 bases had no gene match. From germline, CDR1 is SGHTA and CDR2 FQGNSA. The CDR3 DNA reads TGTGCCAGCAGCTGGACTAGCGGGGGCGGCAATGAGCAGTTCTTC. Protein product: CASSWTSGGGNEQFF. Together with reference TRBV7-2 and TRBJ2-1, the CDR3 gives the full variable domain: GAGVSQSPSNKVTEKGKDVELRCDPISGHTALYWYRQSLGQGLEFLIYFQGNSAPDKSGLPSDRFSAERTGGSVSTLTIQRTQQEDSAVYLCASSWTSGGGNEQFFGPGTRLTVL.

This clonotype has ten or more counts. The chain is built from TRBV11-2 and TRBJ1-1, with D uncertain. In germline, CDR1 is SGHAT, CDR2 FQNNGV. Trimming took 2 bases from V and 1 from J, leaving 5 bases between them. CDR3 size: 13 residues. The chain's CDR3 is CASSLKRNTEAFF. In DNA form, the CDR3 reads TGTGCCAGCAGCTTAAAGAGGAACACTGAAGCTTTCTTT.

This clonotype was found a few times. The rearrangement links TRBV4-1 to TRBJ2-2; D may be TRBD1 (7 bases). CDR3 length equals 15 residues. The V and J ends lost 3 bases and 6 bases respectively, with 14 bases between them. Germline CDR1 MGHRA, CDR2 YSYEKL. The CDR3 region is CASSHRDRDSGELFF. The CDR3 DNA is TGCGCCAGCAGCCACCGAGACAGGGACTCCGGGGAGCTGTTTTTT.

This clonotype was seen many times. This chain connects TRBV11-2 to TRBJ1-4; the D gene is possibly TRBD1 (5 bases). Germline V lookup: CDR1 SGHAT, CDR2 FQNNGV. Trimming took off 5 bases at V and 7 bases at J, with 11 bases between the two ends. The CDR3 sequence is 13 residues long. The CDR3 sequence is CASSLGLGEKLFF. In DNA, the CDR3 is TGTGCCAGCAGCCTGGGGCTAGGTGAAAAACTGTTTTTT.